Shown below are 32 T cell receptor beta chains from a single sample sequenced in a study of post-analysis software for immune sequencing data. Their recognized antigens are unknown. Overall study results and limits: Included in a set of several TRBV segments more frequent in patients than controls were TRBV5-6, TRBV5-1 and TRBV20-1.

Built from TCR beta cDNA, the libraries had unique molecular identifiers in them. MiXCR, run by TCRdb on the PCR reads, gives a single entry per CDR3 protein. This sample has about 810,000 distinct CDR3 sequences, with approximately 53% found just once. The specimen was blood. Receptors originate from a girl between 10 and 17 years old with multiple sclerosis.

This clonotype was detected only a few times. The V gene is TRBV7-2, the J gene TRBJ2-4; D is uncertain. V lost 1 base and J lost 2, with 9 bases in between. CDR3 length: 15 residues. Germline loops: CDR1 SGHTA, CDR2 FQGNSA. The CDR3 protein is CASSLVVGSKNIQYF. CDR3 bases: TGTGCCAGCAGCTTAGTGGTGGGTTCCAAAAACATTCAGTACTTC.

V usage is TRBV10-3 and J usage is TRBJ2-7; TRBD1 matches at 7 bases. This CDR3 comprises 13 residues. Germline trimming cut 6 bases from V and 0 bases from J; bases unmatched to any gene: 2. Germline CDR1 ENHRY, CDR2 SYGVKD. For the CDR3, the DNA is TGTGCCATCAGGACAGGGAGCTCCTACGAGCAGTACTTC. Translating it yields CAIRTGSSYEQYF.

In this sample, this clonotype turned up once. The rearrangement links TRBV20-1 to TRBJ2-7; tentatively, D is TRBD2 (6 bases). CDR1 is DFQATT and CDR2 is SNEGSKA in the germline V gene (reference sequence). The CDR3 is 12 amino acids. Deletions cut 4 bases from V and 5 bases from J, with 12 bases between. DNA for the CDR3: TGCAGTGCTAACGAGGAGGGCCACGAGCAGTACTTC. Translated, it gives CSANEEGHEQYF.

V and J are TRBV29-1 and TRBJ1-5; D is ambiguous. Germline CDR1 reads SQVTM; CDR2 reads ANQGSEA. The CDR3 runs 13 residues. V was pared by 6 bases and J by 7 bases, with 16 bases between. For the CDR3, the DNA is TGCAGCGTCGTTCTGTCAGAGGGACAGCCCCAGCATTTT. Protein: CSVVLSEGQPQHF. The full variable domain, with the rest looked up from reference TRBV29-1 and TRBJ1-5, is SAVISQKPSRDICQRGTSLTIQCQVDSQVTMMFWYRQQPGQSLTLIATANQGSEATYESGFVIDKFPISRPNLTFSTLTVSNMSPEDSSIYLCSVVLSEGQPQHFGDGTRLSIL.

This sequence joins TRBV6-1 and TRBJ2-1, with D perhaps matching TRBD1 or TRBD2 (6 bases each). V lost 7 bases, J lost 2 bases, and 18 bases lay in between. Germline V gene data show CDR1 as MNHNS and CDR2 as SASEGT. This CDR3 region has 16 residues. This chain's CDR3 is CASKVRGQIAYNEQFF. In nucleotides, the CDR3 is TGTGCCAGCAAGGTCCGGGGGCAGATAGCCTACAATGAGCAGTTCTTC.

Comment on this clonotype: At one boundary the junction diverges from the germline segment, which might be a read error. J is TRBJ2-3 and V is TRBV12-3 or TRBV12-4, with D possibly matching TRBD1 (6 bases). CDR3 length: 13 residues. The CDR3 protein is CARSLEGVHTQYF. CDR3 DNA sequence: TGTGCCCGCAGTTTAGAGGGGGTCCATACGCAGTATTTT.

This chain connects TRBV5-1 to TRBJ2-2; D may be TRBD1 (6 bases). Germline V gene sequence: CDR1 SGHRS, CDR2 YFSETQ. The CDR3 consists of 15 residues. V was pared by 2 bases and J by 3 bases, with 11 bases between. The CDR3 nucleotides are TGCGCCAGCAGCTTCCGGGACACTCACACCGGGGAGCTGTTTTTT. Its protein is CASSFRDTHTGELFF.

The V and J genes are TRBV5-1 and TRBJ2-1, with unresolved D. This CDR3 region has 20 residues. Germline V gene sequence: CDR1 SGHRS, CDR2 YFSETQ. V was cut by 0 bases and J by 0 bases, with 22 bases left in between. DNA for the CDR3: TGCGCCAGCAGCTTGGCCTATCGTTTGACACCCTCTAGCTCCTACAATGAGCAGTTCTTC. It codes for CASSLAYRLTPSSSYNEQFF. The full variable domain, rest sourced from reference TRBV5-1 and TRBJ2-1, is KAGVTQTPRYLIKTRGQQVTLSCSPISGHRSVSWYQQTPGQGLQFLFEYFSETQRNKGNFPGRFSGRQFSNSRSEMNVSTLELGDSALYLCASSLAYRLTPSSSYNEQFFGPGTRLTVL.

This sequence joins TRBV20-1 and TRBJ1-2, with D possibly being TRBD1 (5 bases). The germline V gene has CDR1 DFQATT and CDR2 SNEGSKA (reference sequence). The CDR3 is 12 amino acids. Trimming took off 6 bases at V and 3 bases at J, with 11 bases between the two ends. CDR3 protein: CSAIRGDYGYTF. CDR3 in DNA: TGCAGTGCCATTCGGGGGGACTATGGCTACACCTTC.

This rearrangement joins TRBV14 to TRBJ1-1; 7 bases are a match to TRBD1. The CDR3 runs 16 residues. J was trimmed by 1 base and V by 0 bases; bases with no gene match: 5. Germline CDR1 SGHDN, CDR2 FVKESK. CDR3 residues: CASSQEGTGANTEAFF. DNA for the CDR3: TGTGCCAGCAGCCAAGAGGGAACAGGGGCGAACACTGAAGCTTTCTTT.

V and J are TRBV20-1 and TRBJ2-5; D is perhaps TRBD2 (5 bases). With 6 bases removed from V and 2 bases from J, the gap between germline ends came to 13 bases. The CDR3 covers 13 residues. Germline V gene data show CDR1 as DFQATT and CDR2 as SNEGSKA (reference sequence). DNA for the CDR3: TGCAGTGCGATTTCCGGGGAACAAGAGACCCAGTACTTC. Protein sequence: CSAISGEQETQYF.

In this sample, this clonotype turned up a few times. This chain uses TRBV20-1 with TRBJ2-4; D is possibly TRBD1 or TRBD2 (5 bases each). Germline lookup yields CDR1 DFQATT and CDR2 SNEGSKA (reference sequence). The CDR3 runs 15 residues. V was cut by 6 bases and J by 4 bases, with 19 bases left in between. The CDR3 nucleotides read TGCAGTGCCGTACTAGACAGTCCCAGTAAAAACATTCAGTACTTC. This encodes CSAVLDSPSKNIQYF.

The V call is TRBV29-1, the J call TRBJ2-1; tentative D call: TRBD2 (6 bases). CDR1 and CDR2 from the germline V gene are SQVTM and ANQGSEA. This CDR3 is built from 14 residues. V was cut by 3 bases and J by 7 bases, with 16 bases left in between. The CDR3 here is CSVEGRGEVNEQFF. CDR3 nucleotide sequence: TGCAGCGTTGAGGGGAGAGGGGAGGTGAATGAGCAGTTCTTC.

The rearrangement uses TRBV20-1 and TRBJ2-1; TRBD2 agrees at 11 bases. The J call may be wrong; the DNA end is better matched by TRBJ2-7. The CDR3 sequence is 20 residues long. CDR1 is DFQATT and CDR2 is SNEGSKA in the germline V gene (reference sequence). Written as DNA, the CDR3 is TGCAGTGCGAACCCCACCGGGACTAGCGGCGTGGCCGTTTCCTACAATGAGCAGTACTTC. Translation gives CSANPTGTSGVAVSYNEQYF.

The V call is TRBV29-1, the J call TRBJ1-2; 9 nucleotides line up with TRBD1. This CDR3 is built from 12 residues. Per the germline V gene, CDR1 is SQVTM and CDR2 is ANQGSEA. Germline trimming cut 6 bases from V and 3 bases from J; bases unmatched to any gene: 2. CDR3 nucleotides: TGCAGCGTGAGGACAGGGGACTATGGCTACACCTTC. As protein: CSVRTGDYGYTF.

The chain couples TRBV20-1 to TRBJ1-2; 7 nucleotides match TRBD1. Germline V gives CDR1 DFQATT, CDR2 SNEGSKA (reference sequence). The CDR3 runs 13 residues. V lost 3 bases, J lost 4 bases, and 5 bases stayed unmatched. CDR3: CSARGDSRYGYTF. The CDR3 nucleotides read TGCAGTGCTAGGGGGGACAGTCGCTATGGCTACACCTTC.

The chain carries TRBV7-7 and TRBJ2-1; tentative D call: TRBD2 (6 bases). Germline-derived CDR1 and CDR2 are SSHAT and FNYEAQ (reference sequence). The CDR3 has 16 amino acids. V was pared by 4 bases and J by 4 bases, with 17 bases between. CDR3 bases: TGTGCCAGCAGCTATAGACATGACGGGACTTACAATGAGCAGTTCTTC. Translated: CASSYRHDGTYNEQFF.

This clonotype was observed once. The chain employs TRBV10-3 and TRBJ2-7; TRBD1 or TRBD2 may be the D gene (5 bases each). The CDR3 sequence is 13 residues long. The V and J ends lost 10 bases and 7 bases respectively, with 20 bases between them. CDR1 is ENHRY, CDR2 SYGVKD, per germline. CDR3 sequence reads: CATTGVAEGEQYF. In nucleotides, the CDR3 is TGTGCCACGACTGGGGTCGCTGAGGGGGAGCAGTACTTC.

The rearrangement links TRBV20-1 to TRBJ2-7; D ambiguous. The CDR3 extends over 14 amino acids. Germline V gene lookup returns CDR1 DFQATT and CDR2 SNEGSKA (reference sequence). The V end was cut by 0 bases, the J end by 2 bases, with 11 bases between. The CDR3 reads CSARDKAKTYEQYF. The DNA for the CDR3 is TGCAGTGCTAGAGATAAAGCGAAAACCTACGAGCAGTACTTC.

This clonotype showed up just once. The rearrangement uses TRBV7-9 and TRBJ2-1; D remains ambiguous. This CDR3 has 13 amino acids. The germline V gene encodes CDR1 SEHNR and CDR2 FQNEAQ (reference sequence). The V end lost 3 bases, the J end lost 4 bases, and 7 bases lay between the germline ends. The CDR3 loop is CASSFIQYNEQFF. CDR3 nucleotides: TGTGCCAGCAGCTTTATTCAGTACAATGAGCAGTTCTTC.

This chain connects TRBV27 to TRBJ1-2; possibly TRBD1 for D (5 bases). CDR1 is MNHEY, CDR2 SMNVEV, per germline (reference sequence). V lost 8 bases and J 7 bases, leaving 32 bases between the germline ends. The CDR3 totals 18 residues. CDR3 protein: CASSYDRGFGGPGSGYTF. In DNA, the CDR3 is TGTGCCAGCTCTTACGATAGGGGCTTTGGTGGGCCGGGGAGTGGCTACACCTTC.

The J gene is TRBJ1-2, the V gene TRBV6-1; the D gene is possibly TRBD1 (6 bases). Per the germline V gene, CDR1 is MNHNS and CDR2 is SASEGT. The length of the CDR3 is 15 residues. Trimming pared 4 bases from V and 6 bases from J, leaving 18 bases between. CDR3: CASSAHASGDHGYTF. CDR3 coding DNA: TGTGCCAGCAGTGCACACGCTTCAGGGGACCATGGCTACACCTTC.

The chain recombines TRBV5-1 with TRBJ2-1, with 7 bases fitting TRBD1. The germline CDR1 and CDR2 sequences are SGHRS and YFSETQ. The junction had 6 bases not matched to a gene; V was cut back by 4 bases and J by 5 bases. This CDR3 is 14 amino acids long. The CDR3, as DNA: TGCGCCAGCAGCCAGGGACAGCCTAACAATGAGCAGTTCTTC. Its protein is CASSQGQPNNEQFF.

The DNA of the CDR3 is TGCAGTGCTAACACTCCCGGGACAGGGTACGAGCAGTACTTC. Its protein is CSANTPGTGYEQYF. V and J are TRBV20-1 and TRBJ2-5, with 9 bases fitting TRBD1. With the DNA end fitting TRBJ2-7 better, the J assignment may be wrong. The CDR3 is made up of 14 amino acids. The germline CDR1 and CDR2 sequences are DFQATT and SNEGSKA (reference sequence).

The rearrangement joins TRBV20-1 to TRBJ2-3; D may be TRBD2 (5 bases). V was cut by 5 bases and J by 0 bases, with 9 bases left in between. Germline CDR1 DFQATT, CDR2 SNEGSKA (reference sequence). The CDR3 is 13 amino acids. In DNA, the CDR3 is TGCAGTGCTCAACGGGGTAGCACAGATACGCAGTATTTT. Translating it yields CSAQRGSTDTQYF.

This clonotype was seen a handful of times. The chain combines TRBV20-1 with TRBJ2-7; possibly TRBD1 or TRBD2 for D (6 bases each). The CDR3 is 15 amino acids. Germline CDR1 reads DFQATT; CDR2 reads SNEGSKA (reference sequence). V lost 4 bases, J lost 0 bases, and 16 bases lay in between. CDR3 nucleotides: TGCAGTGCTACAGGGGCTAGCGAAAGCTCCTACGAGCAGTACTTC. Its protein is CSATGASESSYEQYF.

This clonotype was seen a few times. This chain connects TRBV10-3 to TRBJ2-3, with D maybe TRBD2 (5 bases). Per germline, CDR1 ENHRY and CDR2 SYGVKD. V was pared by 6 bases and J by 5 bases, with 9 bases between. The CDR3 is 12 amino acids. The CDR3 is CAISGLRDTQYF. In nucleotides, the CDR3 is TGTGCCATCAGCGGACTTAGAGATACGCAGTATTTT.

V usage is TRBV12-3 or TRBV12-4 and J usage is TRBJ2-4; D remains ambiguous. Trimming shortened V by 5 bases and J by 4 bases, and 6 bases separated the two germline ends. The CDR3 contains 12 residues. CDR3 sequence reads: CASSPGKNIQYF. CDR3 sequence (DNA): TGTGCCAGCAGTCCCGGGAAAAACATTCAGTACTTC.

The rearrangement uses TRBV20-1 and TRBJ2-5; 9 nucleotides align to TRBD1. The J call is doubtful: the DNA matches TRBJ2-7 better. The length of the CDR3 is 15 residues. Germline assignment: CDR1 DFQATT and CDR2 SNEGSKA (reference sequence). The CDR3 DNA sequence: TGCAGTGCCTCTCGGCGACAGGGGGGAACCTACGAGCAGTACTTC. It specifies CSASRRQGGTYEQYF.

The genes are TRBV24-1 and TRBJ2-1, with D possibly matching TRBD1 (6 bases). The ends were cut back, 2 bases at V and 13 bases at J, with 35 bases in the middle. The CDR3 totals 20 residues. Germline lookup yields CDR1 KGHDR and CDR2 SFDVKD. The CDR3 is CATSDSSIPAGAMLRETQFF. The DNA for the CDR3 is TGTGCCACCAGTGATTCCTCCATTCCGGCAGGGGCGATGCTAAGGGAGACCCAGTTCTTC.

This clonotype was counted only a few times. This sequence joins TRBV29-1 and TRBJ1-2; 7 bases are a match to TRBD1. Germline V CDR1 and CDR2: SQVTM, ANQGSEA. The V and J ends lost 3 bases and 4 bases, in that order; junction bases with no gene match: 11. CDR3 length: 15 residues. The CDR3 sequence is CSVDPKGALTYGYTF. The CDR3 nucleotides are TGCAGCGTTGACCCTAAGGGGGCGCTGACCTATGGCTACACCTTC.

This clonotype was found a few times. This rearrangement joins TRBV4-1 to TRBJ2-1, with a weak D call TRBD2 (6 bases). V shed 2 bases and J shed 4 bases, with 15 bases lying between them. Germline V gene data show CDR1 as MGHRA and CDR2 as YSYEKL. This CDR3 contains 16 residues. Written as DNA, the CDR3 is TGCGCCAGCAGCCAACCTGGGACTGTCAGGTACAATGAGCAGTTCTTC. This sequence encodes CASSQPGTVRYNEQFF.